This T cell receptor (beta chain) was identified in a study of OX40 agonist ivuxolimab in advanced cancers. General notes on the study: Ivuxolimab was an agonistic, fully human IgG2 monoclonal antibody directed against OX40 (CD134), a costimulatory receptor. Intravenous ivuxolimab was administered to patients every 2 weeks at six dose levels: 0.01, 0.1, 0.3, 1.5, 3 and 10 mg/kg. Of the roughly 51 patients in dose escalation, around 20 had hepatocellular carcinoma, around 15 had melanoma, 9 had renal cell carcinoma and 9 had head and neck cancer. A male proportion of almost 85% and a mean age of approximately 62 years, ranging from roughly 20 to 80, were recorded for the dose-escalation cohort. Patients were allowed to have had prior anti-PD-1, anti-PD-L1 or anti-CTLA-4 therapy, and approximately 43% of the dose-escalation patients had previously received checkpoint inhibitors. Partial responses occurred in three dose-escalation patients: two with cutaneous melanoma and one with hepatocellular carcinoma. Peripheral TCRbeta sequencing aimed to test whether ivuxolimab altered TCR sequence diversity and caused clonal T-cell expansion. The paper reports the monotherapy dose-escalation portion (N = 52 patients) of the phase I ivuxolimab trial.

As to this clone: Its antigen is currently not known. Per-base qualities were not stored, and no clone one base away is much larger.

The CDR3 measures 14 amino acids from cysteine to phenylalanine. Only CDR3 DNA is held: 42 bases, read in frame from base 1. According to the germline V gene (reference sequence), CDR1 reads LNHDA and CDR2 reads SQIVND. V is pruned by 3 bases and J by 1 base, leaving 2 bases of the junction without a gene match. The trial excluded patients who had a history of autoimmune disease or who were on systemic immunosuppression. Peripheral blood for TCR sequencing was drawn from every dose cohort at baseline, at cycle 4 day 1 and at cycle 7 day 1. Samples came from an open-label, multicenter, first-in-human phase I dose-escalation trial of ivuxolimab. The trial enrolled adults with locally advanced or metastatic head and neck squamous cell, hepatocellular, melanoma or renal cell carcinoma. CD4+ and CD8+ T cells were sorted separately from peripheral blood before TCR sequencing. Genomic DNA was isolated from the sorted cells so that the TCRbeta CDR3 region could be sequenced. The immunoSEQ Assay was used to sequence the TCRbeta CDR3 regions. Imported from immuneACCESS, the table was reduced by TCRdb to in-frame sequences with V and J called. These copies leave out some clones; in studies compared against another copy, an unresolved V gene accounts for under half, and the cause of the remainder is not known. The sample includes about 110,000 clones, with about 92% observed a single time. The leading ten clones occupy around 0.26% of the sample.

What the study reported, not specific to this receptor: At doses of 0.1 to 3.0 mg/kg, clonal expansion of both CD4+ and CD8+ T cells in blood was seen between baseline and week 6. After ivuxolimab, CD8+ T cells had more expanded clones than CD4+ T cells on average. In the 0.1-3.0 mg/kg groups, partial responders had among the lowest normalized peripheral clonal expansion, particularly in CD8+ T cells. Antigen specificity was not determined for the clonally expanded peripheral T cells. Low levels of normalized T-cell clonal expansion were also seen in some patients who did not respond.

The sequencing used CD4+ or CD8+ T cells sorted from blood, collected in a trial of the OX40 agonist ivuxolimab. The TCR was taken from an adult with an advanced solid tumor such as melanoma, head and neck, liver or kidney cancer. The sequence joins TRBV19 to TRBJ2-7; TRBD2 aligns with 8 central bases. CDR3 sequence: CASSISGASYEQYF. The nucleotides are TGTGCCAGTAGTATTAGCGGGGCGTCCTACGAGCAGTACTTC.